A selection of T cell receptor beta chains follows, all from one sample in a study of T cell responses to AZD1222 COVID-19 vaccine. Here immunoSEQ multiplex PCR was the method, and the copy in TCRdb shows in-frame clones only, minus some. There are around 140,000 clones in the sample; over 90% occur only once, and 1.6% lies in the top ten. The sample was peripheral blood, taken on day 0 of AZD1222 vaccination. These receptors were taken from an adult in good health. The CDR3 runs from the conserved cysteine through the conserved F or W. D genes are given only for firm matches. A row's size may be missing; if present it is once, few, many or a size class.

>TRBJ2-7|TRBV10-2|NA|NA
CASSDLPGWSSYEQYF
TGCGCCAGCAGCGACCTCCCCGGGTGGAGCTCCTACGAGCAGTACTTC
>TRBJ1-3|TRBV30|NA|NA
CAWSRLQGNSGNTIYF
TGTGCCTGGAGTCGACTCCAGGGGAACTCTGGAAACACCATATATTTT
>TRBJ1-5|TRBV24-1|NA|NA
CATSGGWGLGQPQHF
TGTGCCACCAGTGGGGGTTGGGGTTTAGGTCAGCCCCAGCATTTT
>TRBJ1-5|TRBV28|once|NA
CASSNPWGSGNQPQHF
TGTGCCAGCAGCAACCCCTGGGGGAGCGGCAATCAGCCCCAGCATTTT
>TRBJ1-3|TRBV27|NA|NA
CASSSGPTIYF
TGTGCCAGCAGTTCCGGGCCCACCATATATTTT
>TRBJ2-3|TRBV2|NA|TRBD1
CASRNRGRQIGDTQYF
TGTGCCAGCAGGAACAGGGGGCGACAGATCGGAGATACGCAGTATTTT
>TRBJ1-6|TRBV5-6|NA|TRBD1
CASSSGGWGSPLHF
TGTGCCAGCAGCTCAGGGGGCTGGGGTTCACCCCTCCACTTT
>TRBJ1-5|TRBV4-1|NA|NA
CASSQTLGPPRSNQPQHF
TGCGCCAGCAGCCAAACCTTAGGTCCACCGAGGAGCAATCAGCCCCAGCATTTT
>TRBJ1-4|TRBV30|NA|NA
CAWTGEVGEKLFF
TGTGCCTGGACAGGGGAAGTTGGAGAAAAACTGTTTTTT
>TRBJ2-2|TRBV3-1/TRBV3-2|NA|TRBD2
CASSSRLAGGPGELFF
TGTGCCAGCAGCTCTCGGCTAGCGGGGGGTCCCGGGGAGCTGTTTTTT
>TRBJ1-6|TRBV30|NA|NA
CACHGLGFSNSPLHF
TGTGCCTGCCACGGACTGGGCTTTTCTAATTCACCCCTCCACTTT
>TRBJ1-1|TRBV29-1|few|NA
CSLRGNTEAFF
TGCAGCCTCCGAGGCAACACTGAAGCTTTCTTT
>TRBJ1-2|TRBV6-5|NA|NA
CASSYYGRGDYGYTF
TGTGCCAGCAGTTACTACGGGAGGGGGGACTATGGCTACACCTTC
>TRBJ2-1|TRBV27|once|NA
CASAVYNEQFF
TGTGCCTCAGCCGTCTACAATGAGCAGTTCTTC
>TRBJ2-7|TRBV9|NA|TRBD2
CASSVGLASGRAYEQYF
TGTGCCAGCAGCGTAGGGTTGGCTAGCGGGAGGGCCTACGAGCAGTACTTC
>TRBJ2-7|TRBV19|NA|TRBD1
CASSGQGLSYEQYF
TGTGCCAGTTCCGGACAGGGGCTATCCTACGAGCAGTACTTC
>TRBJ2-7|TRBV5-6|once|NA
CASSLAGKFLHEQYF
TGTGCCAGCAGCTTGGCCGGGAAATTTCTCCACGAGCAGTACTTC
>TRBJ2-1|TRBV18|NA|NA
CASSPLWLVQDNEQFF
TGTGCCAGCTCACCGCTGTGGCTAGTTCAGGACAATGAGCAGTTCTTC
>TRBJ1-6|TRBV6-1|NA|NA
CASSEPGDSYNSPLHF
TGTGCCAGCAGTGAACCAGGGGACTCCTATAATTCACCCCTCCACTTT
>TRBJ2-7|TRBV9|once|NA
CASSVWPTYEQYF
TGTGCCAGCAGCGTTTGGCCAACCTACGAGCAGTACTTC
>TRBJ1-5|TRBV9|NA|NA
CASSVGEGTFNQPQHF
TGTGCCAGCAGCGTAGGGGAGGGCACGTTCAATCAGCCCCAGCATTTT
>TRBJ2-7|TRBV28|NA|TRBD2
CASTRTSGTSYEQYF
TGTGCCAGCACCCGGACTAGCGGGACCTCTTACGAGCAGTACTTC
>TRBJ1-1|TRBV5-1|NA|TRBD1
CASSSTGRNTEAFF
TGCGCCAGCAGCTCGACAGGGAGGAACACTGAAGCTTTCTTT
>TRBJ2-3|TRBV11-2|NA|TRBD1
CASRDPTGVRTDTQYF
TGTGCCAGCAGGGACCCAACAGGGGTCCGCACAGATACGCAGTATTTT
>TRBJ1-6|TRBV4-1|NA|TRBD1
CASSLPTGEDWNSPLHF
TGCGCCAGCAGCCTCCCGACAGGGGAGGATTGGAATTCACCCCTCCACTTT
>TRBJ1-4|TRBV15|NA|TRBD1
CATSRGGTGGKKLFF
TGTGCCACCAGCAGAGGAGGGACAGGGGGCAAAAAACTGTTTTTT
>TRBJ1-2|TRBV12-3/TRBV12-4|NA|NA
CASSLTGVYGYTF
TGTGCCAGCAGTTTAACGGGGGTCTATGGCTACACCTTC
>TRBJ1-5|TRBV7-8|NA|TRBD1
CASSFGQATGQPQHF
TGTGCCAGCAGCTTCGGACAGGCGACAGGTCAGCCCCAGCATTTT
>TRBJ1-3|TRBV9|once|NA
CASSVESTHSGNTIYF
TGTGCCAGCAGCGTAGAGTCGACCCACTCTGGAAACACCATATATTTT
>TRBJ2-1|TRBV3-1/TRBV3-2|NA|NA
CASSPRPGRDEQFF
TGTGCCAGCAGCCCCCGGCCCGGTAGGGATGAGCAGTTCTTC
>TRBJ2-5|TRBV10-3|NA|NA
CAISERDDQETQYF
TGTGCCATCAGTGAGCGGGATGACCAAGAGACCCAGTACTTC
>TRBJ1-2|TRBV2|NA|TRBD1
CASTGQRVYGYTF
TGTGCCAGCACGGGACAGCGAGTCTATGGCTACACCTTC
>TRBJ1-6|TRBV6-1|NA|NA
CASSEEVGINSPLHF
TGTGCCAGCAGTGAGGAGGTGGGGATAAATTCACCCCTCCACTTT
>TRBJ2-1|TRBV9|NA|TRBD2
CASSLRLAGLRNEQFF
TGTGCCAGCAGCCTAAGACTAGCGGGGTTGCGTAATGAGCAGTTCTTC
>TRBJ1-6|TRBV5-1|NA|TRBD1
CASSLAPQGANSPLHF
TGCGCCAGCAGCTTGGCCCCACAGGGGGCGAATTCACCCCTCCACTTT
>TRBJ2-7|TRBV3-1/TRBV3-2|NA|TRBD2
CASSPGLAGDYEQYF
TGTGCCAGCAGCCCGGGACTAGCGGGAGACTACGAGCAGTACTTC
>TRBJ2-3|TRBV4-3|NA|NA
CASSAGGLGRGTQYF
TGCGCCAGCTCCGCCGGAGGGTTAGGTAGAGGTACGCAGTATTTT
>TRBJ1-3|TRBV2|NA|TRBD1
CARGTGAGGRAGNTIYF
TGTGCCAGGGGGACAGGGGCTGGTGGTCGGGCTGGAAACACCATATATTTT
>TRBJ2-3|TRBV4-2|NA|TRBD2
CATASGEFTDTQYF
TGTGCCACCGCTAGCGGAGAATTCACAGATACGCAGTATTTT